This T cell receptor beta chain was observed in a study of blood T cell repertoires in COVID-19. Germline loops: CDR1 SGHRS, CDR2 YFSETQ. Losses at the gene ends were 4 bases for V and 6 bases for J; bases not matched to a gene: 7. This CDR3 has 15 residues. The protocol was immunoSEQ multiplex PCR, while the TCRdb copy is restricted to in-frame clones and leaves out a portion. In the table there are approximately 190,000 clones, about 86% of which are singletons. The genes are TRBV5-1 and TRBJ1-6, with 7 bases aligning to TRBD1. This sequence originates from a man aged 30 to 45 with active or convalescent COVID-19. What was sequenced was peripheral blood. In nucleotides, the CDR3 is TGCGCCAGCAGCCCGGGGGACAGCTTTAATTCACCCCTCCACTTT. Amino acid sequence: CASSPGDSFNSPLHF. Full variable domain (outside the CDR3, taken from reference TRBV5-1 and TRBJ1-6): KAGVTQTPRYLIKTRGQQVTLSCSPISGHRSVSWYQQTPGQGLQFLFEYFSETQRNKGNFPGRFSGRQFSNSRSEMNVSTLELGDSALYLCASSPGDSFNSPLHFGNGTRLTVT.